This T cell receptor (beta chain) is from a study of response to subunit inactivated influenza vaccine. Study findings and constraints: The authors suggested that every seasonal influenza vaccination recruits few new T cells.

Only a few counts were recorded for this clonotype. Its antigen is unidentified. The germline V and J ends were trimmed by 10 bases and 1 base, with 7 bases remaining between them. The CDR3 runs 11 residues. Germline V gene sequence: CDR1 MDHEN, CDR2 SYDVKM. TCRdb independently ran MiXCR on the RT-PCR reads; one entry per CDR3 protein. The sample has 450,000 to 700,000 distinct CDR3 sequences, 12% to 15% seen once. The starting material was PBMCs from blood, obtained 11 to 12 days after vaccination. The sequence was collected from a man aged 45-60 years who received an inactivated influenza vaccine. The genes are TRBV28 and TRBJ1-1; D unresolved. DNA for the CDR3: TGTGCCACCTTCGGGAACACTGAAGCTTTCTTT. It codes for CATFGNTEAFF.